This note documents a single TCR beta chain sequence. The data belong to a study of blood T cell repertoires in COVID-19. Measured with immunoSEQ multiplex PCR; TCRdb has only the in-frame clones, and not every one. Here the sample spans 75,000 to 95,000 clones, around four fifths being singletons. The CDR3 is 16 amino acids. Trimming removed 6 bases from V and 0 bases from J, with 18 bases in between. From germline, CDR1 is SGHTS and CDR2 YDEGEE. The gene calls are TRBV5-8 and TRBJ1-1; perhaps TRBD1 as D (6 bases). The specimen was peripheral blood. The clonotype originates from a man older than 75 with active or convalescent COVID-19. The CDR3 DNA sequence: TGTGCCAGCATCTCCCGGTCAAGGGGGTTGAACACTGAAGCTTTCTTT. This gives the protein CASISRSRGLNTEAFF.